This is a list of T cell receptor beta chains from one sample in a study of cytomegalovirus exposure and HLA in healthy donors. Method: immunoSEQ multiplex PCR; TCRdb's copy keeps in-frame clones and lacks some. The sample holds more than 100,000 clones, over 60% seen once. The source material was PBMCs. Receptors originate from a middle-aged woman in good health and CMV-seropositive. Each CDR3 is given with its conserved first and last residue. The D gene is left open where the match is weak. Clone size is stated in some rows and not others, as once, few, many or a class when expanded.

clone size | J gene | V gene | D gene | CDR3 protein | CDR3 DNA
NA | TRBJ1-2 | TRBV15 | NA | CATSREANRSPYGYTF | TGTGCCACCAGCAGAGAGGCGAACAGGAGCCCCTATGGCTACACCTTC
NA | TRBJ2-3 | TRBV7-9 | NA | CASSSGTGRDSDTQYF | TGTGCCAGCAGCTCCGGGACTGGAAGGGATTCAGATACGCAGTATTTT
NA | TRBJ2-7 | TRBV7-6 | TRBD1 | CASSSTGNYEQYF | TGTGCCAGCAGCTCGACAGGGAACTACGAGCAGTACTTC
NA | TRBJ1-1 | TRBV19 | TRBD1 | CASTLTGGGKAFF | TGTGCCAGTACCTTGACAGGGGGCGGAAAAGCTTTCTTT
NA | TRBJ1-2 | TRBV19 | TRBD1 | CASSKLGDRESLYGYTF | TGTGCCAGTAGTAAACTCGGGGACAGGGAATCCCTCTATGGCTACACCTTC
NA | TRBJ2-2 | TRBV6-5 | TRBD2 | CASSSAGAYTGELFF | TGTGCCAGCAGTTCGGCGGGAGCGTACACCGGGGAGCTGTTTTTT
NA | TRBJ1-3 | TRBV12-2 | NA | CASRLASAGPGNTIYF | TGTGCAAGTCGCTTAGCGTCGGCAGGGCCCGGAAACACCATATATTTT
once | TRBJ1-2 | TRBV5-6 | TRBD1 | CASSTSRTGYGYTF | TGTGCCAGCTCTACGTCCAGGACAGGCTATGGCTACACCTTC
NA | TRBJ2-6 | TRBV18 | NA | CASSPGISGANVLTF | TGTGCCAGCTCACCCGGGATATCTGGGGCCAACGTCCTGACTTTC
NA | TRBJ1-2 | TRBV19 | NA | CASREGLKNDYTF | TGTGCCAGTAGGGAAGGACTCAAAAATGACTACACCTTC
NA | TRBJ2-1 | TRBV5-6 | NA | CASSPGTGYNEQFF | TGTGCCAGCAGCCCCGGGACTGGGTACAATGAGCAGTTCTTC
NA | TRBJ2-7 | TRBV23-1 | TRBD2 | CASSQFLITSGPSYEQYF | TGCGCCAGCAGTCAATTTCTCATAACTAGCGGGCCCTCCTACGAGCAGTACTTC
few | TRBJ2-1 | TRBV13 | TRBD2 | CASSPRTSGSRWNEQFF | TGTGCCAGCAGCCCCCGGACTAGCGGGTCCCGATGGAATGAGCAGTTCTTC
NA | TRBJ1-6 | TRBV5-4 | NA | CASSLTGYSPLHF | TGTGCCAGCAGCTTGACAGGGTATTCACCCCTCCACTTT
NA | TRBJ2-2 | TRBV19 | TRBD1 | CASSKGPGTGVLFNTGELFF | TGTGCCAGTAGTAAGGGGCCCGGGACAGGGGTCCTCTTTAACACCGGGGAGCTGTTTTTT
NA | TRBJ1-3 | TRBV7-9 | TRBD1 | CASSLSTGGLGNTIYF | TGTGCCAGCAGCCTATCGACAGGGGGCCTTGGAAACACCATATATTTT
once | TRBJ2-1 | TRBV6-5 | NA | CASSYAGNEQFF | TGTGCCAGCAGTTACGCGGGCAATGAGCAGTTCTTC
NA | TRBJ2-1 | TRBV7-3 | NA | CASSLRGGGSPLQEQFF | TGTGCCAGCAGCTTAAGGGGGGGCGGGTCCCCCCTCCAGGAGCAGTTCTTC
NA | TRBJ2-7 | TRBV5-1 | TRBD2 | CASSLRRERGNEQYF | TGCGCCAGCAGCTTGCGGCGGGAGAGGGGAAACGAGCAGTACTTC
NA | TRBJ2-3 | TRBV4-1 | NA | CASRIAPSTDTQYF | TGCGCCAGCAGAATAGCGCCTAGCACAGATACGCAGTATTTT
NA | TRBJ2-7 | TRBV4-2 | TRBD2 | CASSQSGGWSGDYEQYF | TGTGCCAGCAGCCAAAGCGGGGGCTGGTCTGGGGACTACGAGCAGTACTTC
NA | TRBJ2-1 | TRBV6-5 | TRBD2 | CASSYWGVAGGNEQFF | TGTGCCAGCAGTTACTGGGGGGTAGCGGGGGGCAATGAGCAGTTCTTC
NA | TRBJ1-1 | TRBV10-3 | NA | CAISEGASGAFF | TGTGCCATCAGTGAGGGGGCGAGTGGAGCTTTCTTT
NA | TRBJ1-5 | TRBV4-3 | NA | CASSQVVYSNQPQHF | TGCGCCAGCAGCCAAGTAGTCTATAGCAATCAGCCCCAGCATTTT
NA | TRBJ1-1 | TRBV6-5 | TRBD1 | CASSPPGTGAQRAFF | TGTGCCAGCAGTCCTCCCGGGACAGGGGCACAGCGAGCTTTCTTT
NA | TRBJ1-4 | TRBV12-5 | NA | CASGFNIEKLFF | TGTGCTAGTGGTTTTAATATTGAAAAACTGTTTTTT
NA | TRBJ1-4 | TRBV15 | NA | CATREPGKTTNEKLFF | TGTGCCACCAGAGAACCGGGGAAGACAACTAATGAAAAACTGTTTTTT
NA | TRBJ1-6 | TRBV6-6 | NA | CASSYRTDYNSPLHF | TGTGCCAGCAGCTACCGGACAGACTATAATTCACCCCTCCACTTT
NA | TRBJ1-2 | TRBV9 | NA | CASSVETTALNYGYTF | TGTGCCAGCAGCGTAGAGACAACAGCCCTTAACTATGGCTACACCTTC
few | TRBJ1-4 | TRBV6-1 | TRBD1 | CASSAPGQGTREKLFF | TGTGCCAGCAGTGCTCCGGGACAGGGGACGAGGGAAAAACTGTTTTTT
NA | TRBJ2-7 | TRBV4-3 | NA | CASSQDGYNSYEQYF | TGCGCCAGCAGCCAAGATGGTTATAACTCGTACGAGCAGTACTTC
once | TRBJ2-7 | TRBV6-1 | NA | CASSAGMGEEQYF | TGTGCCAGCAGTGCCGGGATGGGAGAGGAGCAGTACTTC
NA | TRBJ2-3 | TRBV7-9 | TRBD1 | CASSTKTGEVDTQYF | TGTGCCAGCAGCACTAAGACAGGGGAGGTAGATACGCAGTATTTT
NA | TRBJ2-2 | TRBV9 | TRBD2 | CASSRSGRAAGELFF | TGTGCCAGCAGCCGTAGCGGGAGGGCCGCCGGGGAGCTGTTTTTT
NA | TRBJ2-3 | TRBV2 | TRBD2 | CASSVRLAGQYF | TGTGCCAGCAGTGTCAGACTAGCGGGGCAGTATTTT
once | TRBJ1-5 | TRBV5-8 | TRBD1 | CASSLDRGQPQHF | TGTGCCAGCAGCTTGGACAGGGGTCAGCCCCAGCATTTT
NA | TRBJ2-7 | TRBV6-5 | TRBD2 | CASSYSERGYYEQYF | TGTGCCAGCAGTTACTCTGAGCGGGGCTACTACGAGCAGTACTTC
NA | TRBJ1-2 | TRBV2 | NA | CASSAWGDGYTF | TGTGCCAGCAGTGCCTGGGGAGATGGCTACACCTTC
NA | TRBJ1-3 | TRBV6-5 | TRBD1 | CASSYAGQGKNTIYF | TGTGCCAGCAGTTACGCAGGACAGGGGAAGAACACCATATATTTT
NA | TRBJ1-4 | TRBV5-1 | TRBD1 | CASSLPGQVEKLFF | TGCGCCAGCAGCTTACCGGGACAGGTGGAAAAACTGTTTTTT
NA | TRBJ2-5 | TRBV6-1 | TRBD1 | CASTGQGAGETQYF | TGTGCCAGCACGGGACAGGGGGCGGGAGAGACCCAGTACTTC
NA | TRBJ1-2 | TRBV19 | NA | CASSIPAGLYGYTF | TGTGCCAGTAGTATACCGGCAGGCCTCTATGGCTACACCTTC
NA | TRBJ1-2 | TRBV19 | NA | CASGKDRPPFYGYTF | TGTGCCAGTGGGAAGGACAGACCTCCTTTCTATGGCTACACCTTC
NA | TRBJ1-1 | TRBV4-2 | NA | CASSLGSGDNTEAFF | TGTGCCAGCAGCCTTGGGAGCGGGGATAACACTGAAGCTTTCTTT
NA | TRBJ2-3 | TRBV6-6 | NA | CASSPLGDTQYF | TGTGCCAGCAGTCCCCTAGGAGATACGCAGTATTTT
NA | TRBJ2-1 | TRBV5-5 | TRBD2 | CASTHSGAYNEQFF | TGTGCCAGCACTCACAGCGGGGCCTACAATGAGCAGTTCTTC
NA | TRBJ2-3 | TRBV9 | TRBD1 | CASSAQGKGTDTQYF | TGTGCCAGCAGCGCACAGGGGAAGGGCACAGATACGCAGTATTTT
NA | TRBJ1-6 | TRBV29-1 | TRBD1 | CSVGTPSDRDGMSPRSPLHF | TGCAGCGTTGGAACACCGTCGGACAGGGACGGAATGTCCCCTAGGTCACCCCTCCACTTT
NA | TRBJ1-2 | TRBV19 | TRBD1 | CASSRSMTGNGYTF | TGTGCCAGTAGTAGATCCATGACAGGGAATGGCTACACCTTC
few | TRBJ2-7 | TRBV15 | TRBD1 | CATSSGQGYEQYF | TGTGCCACCAGCAGCGGACAGGGATACGAGCAGTACTTC